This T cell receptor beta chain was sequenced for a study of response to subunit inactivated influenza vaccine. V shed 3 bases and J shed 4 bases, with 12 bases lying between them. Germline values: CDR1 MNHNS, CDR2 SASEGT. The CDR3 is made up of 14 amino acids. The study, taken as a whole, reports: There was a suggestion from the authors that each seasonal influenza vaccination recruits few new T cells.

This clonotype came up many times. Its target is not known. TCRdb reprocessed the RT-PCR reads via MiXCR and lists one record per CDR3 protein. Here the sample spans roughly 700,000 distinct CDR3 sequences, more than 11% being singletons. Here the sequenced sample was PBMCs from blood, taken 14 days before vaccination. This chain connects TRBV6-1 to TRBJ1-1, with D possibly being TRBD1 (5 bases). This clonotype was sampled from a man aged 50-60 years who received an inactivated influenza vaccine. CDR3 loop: CASSEGVVGTEAFF. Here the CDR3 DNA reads TGTGCCAGCAGTGAGGGGGTTGTCGGCACTGAAGCTTTCTTT.